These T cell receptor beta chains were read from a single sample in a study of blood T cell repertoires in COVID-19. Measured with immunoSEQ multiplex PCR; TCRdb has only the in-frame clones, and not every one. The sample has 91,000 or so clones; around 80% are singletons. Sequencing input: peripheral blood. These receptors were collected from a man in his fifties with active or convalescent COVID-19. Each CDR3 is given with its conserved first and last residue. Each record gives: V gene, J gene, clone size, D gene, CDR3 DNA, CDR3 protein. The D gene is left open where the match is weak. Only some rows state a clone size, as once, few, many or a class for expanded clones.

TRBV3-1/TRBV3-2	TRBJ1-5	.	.	TGTGCCAGCAGCACGGCGGGGAGCAATCAGCCCCAGCATTTT	CASSTAGSNQPQHF
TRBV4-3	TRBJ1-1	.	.	TGCGCCAGCAGCCAAGGTTCGGCGGGGACTGAAGCTTTCTTT	CASSQGSAGTEAFF
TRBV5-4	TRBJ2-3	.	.	TGTGCCAGCAGCTTGGCGGTTTCTAGCACAGATACGCAGTATTTT	CASSLAVSSTDTQYF
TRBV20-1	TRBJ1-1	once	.	TGCAGTGTTTTGACAGTCACTGAAGCTTTCTTT	CSVLTVTEAFF
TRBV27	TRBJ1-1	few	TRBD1	TGTGCCAGCACTCGGGACAGAATGAACACTGAAGCTTTCTTT	CASTRDRMNTEAFF
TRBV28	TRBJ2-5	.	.	TGTGCCAGCACCCGCCAAGAGACCCAGTACTTC	CASTRQETQYF
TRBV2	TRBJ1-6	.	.	TGTGCCAGCACCCCAAGGGGGGGGCTGGGGAGCTCCTATAATTCACCCCTCCACTTT	CASTPRGGLGSSYNSPLHF
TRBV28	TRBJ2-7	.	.	TGTGCCAGCAGTCAGGGAATCAACGAGCAGTACTTC	CASSQGINEQYF
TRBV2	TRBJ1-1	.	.	TGTGCCAGCAGCGTTTACACTGAAGCTTTCTTT	CASSVYTEAFF
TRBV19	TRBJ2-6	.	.	TGTGCCACCTCTCAGGGAGGGGGCTCTGGGGCCAACGTCCTGACTTTC	CATSQGGGSGANVLTF